These T cell receptor beta chains were read from a single sample in a study of cytomegalovirus exposure and HLA in healthy donors. Clones were sequenced by immunoSEQ multiplex PCR, and TCRdb holds only the in-frame ones, with some missing. The table records around 150,000 clones, about three quarters of them present only once. Sequencing was carried out using PBMCs. These receptors all come from a woman in her twenties or thirties in good health and CMV-seronegative. Both conserved end residues are part of each CDR3. A D gene is named only where the DNA matches it firmly. A clone size is listed for some rows: how often the clone was seen (once, few, many), or a class if it is expanded.

.,TRBJ2-7,TRBV13,.,CASGYRDHEQYF,TGTGCCAGCGGCTACAGGGACCACGAGCAGTACTTC
TRBD1,TRBJ2-3,TRBV5-1,.,CASSRQGADTQYF,TGCGCCAGCAGCCGACAGGGTGCAGATACGCAGTATTTT
TRBD2,TRBJ2-1,TRBV14,.,CASSLLRGGLNEQFF,TGTGCCAGCAGCCTCCTTCGGGGGGGGCTAAATGAGCAGTTCTTC
.,TRBJ2-1,TRBV7-3,few,CASSLTVGSRRRNEQFF,TGTGCCAGCAGCTTAACGGTTGGGAGCCGTCGCCGGAATGAGCAGTTCTTC
.,TRBJ2-3,TRBV6-5,.,CASSYLRGGVPDTQYF,TGTGCCAGCAGTTACTTAAGGGGGGGGGTCCCAGATACGCAGTATTTT
.,TRBJ2-7,TRBV15,.,CATRRGAAAEQYF,TGTGCCACCCGCCGGGGGGCCGCGGCCGAGCAGTACTTC
.,TRBJ1-5,TRBV10-3,once,CAISPDFDQPQHF,TGTGCCATCAGTCCTGACTTCGACCAGCCCCAGCATTTT
.,TRBJ1-5,TRBV11-2,.,CASSSTSSNQPQHF,TGTGCCAGCAGCTCGACAAGCAGCAATCAGCCCCAGCATTTT
.,TRBJ2-5,TRBV5-1,.,CASSFNRGGEETQYF,TGCGCCAGCAGCTTTAACAGGGGAGGAGAAGAGACCCAGTACTTC
.,TRBJ1-6,TRBV11-3,.,CASSRRGDSPLHF,TGTGCCAGCAGCCGCCGAGGTGATTCACCCCTCCACTTT
TRBD2,TRBJ2-7,TRBV28,.,CASSLIAGGRYEQYF,TGTGCCAGCAGTCTTATAGCGGGGGGCAGGTACGAGCAGTACTTC
TRBD2,TRBJ2-1,TRBV7-3,.,CASSPKGLAGEQFF,TGTGCCAGCAGCCCCAAAGGACTAGCCGGTGAGCAGTTCTTC
.,TRBJ1-1,TRBV10-1,.,CASSEQDEAFF,TGCGCCAGCAGTGAGCAGGATGAAGCTTTCTTT
.,TRBJ1-3,TRBV2,few,CASSSGTPAFSGNTIYF,TGTGCCAGCAGTTCCGGGACACCCGCTTTCTCTGGAAACACCATATATTTT
.,TRBJ2-1,TRBV5-1,.,CASSPGERGAYNEQFF,TGCGCCAGCAGCCCGGGAGAGAGGGGCGCCTACAATGAGCAGTTCTTC
.,TRBJ1-6,TRBV19,.,CASSNQGPRSPLHF,TGTGCCAGTAGCAACCAGGGCCCAAGGTCACCCCTCCACTTT
TRBD1,TRBJ1-2,TRBV2,.,CASSNTGGLVGYTF,TGTGCCAGCAGTAACACAGGGGGACTGGTTGGCTACACCTTC
.,TRBJ1-2,TRBV4-1,.,CASSQDPGNYGYTF,TGCGCCAGCAGCCAAGATCCGGGAAACTATGGCTACACCTTC
.,TRBJ2-3,TRBV10-3,once,CAISEGAEDTQYF,TGTGCCATCAGTGAGGGGGCTGAAGATACGCAGTATTTT
TRBD1,TRBJ1-2,TRBV2,.,CASSPGQLNYGYTF,TGTGCCAGCAGTCCGGGACAGTTAAACTATGGCTACACCTTC
TRBD1,TRBJ2-1,TRBV29-1,once,CSVRRDRGYNEQFF,TGCAGCGTCCGTCGCGACAGGGGGTACAATGAGCAGTTCTTC
TRBD1,TRBJ2-3,TRBV19,.,CASSSSQGWTDTQYF,TGTGCCAGTAGTTCCTCACAGGGGTGGACAGATACGCAGTATTTT
.,TRBJ2-2,TRBV9,.,CASSVAGGGARTGELFF,TGTGCCAGCAGCGTAGCTGGTGGAGGGGCCCGGACCGGGGAGCTGTTTTTT
.,TRBJ1-1,TRBV5-8,.,CASRLDGDNTEAFF,TGTGCCAGCAGACTTGATGGAGATAACACTGAAGCTTTCTTT
.,TRBJ2-3,TRBV5-4,.,CASSPRLGRTDTQYF,TGTGCCAGCAGCCCCCGCCTGGGGAGGACAGATACGCAGTATTTT
TRBD2,TRBJ2-2,TRBV7-2,.,CASSPGLNTGELFF,TGTGCCAGCAGCCCGGGACTAAACACCGGGGAGCTGTTTTTT
TRBD1,TRBJ1-1,TRBV4-2,.,CASSLGTGPNTEAFF,TGTGCCAGCAGCCTAGGGACAGGGCCGAACACTGAAGCTTTCTTT
TRBD2,TRBJ2-7,TRBV2,.,CASSHPGLAYEQYF,TGTGCCAGCAGTCACCCGGGACTAGCGTACGAGCAGTACTTC
TRBD1,TRBJ1-2,TRBV4-1,.,CASSQPLDRGRGYTF,TGCGCCAGCAGCCAACCCCTGGACAGGGGGCGGGGCTACACCTTC
.,TRBJ1-6,TRBV7-8,.,CASSLVAGSLGSPLHF,TGTGCCAGCAGCTTAGTCGCAGGGTCCTTGGGGTCACCCCTCCACTTT
TRBD2,TRBJ2-2,TRBV5-1,.,CASSLAGGGSSSGELFF,TGCGCCAGCAGCTTGGCCGGGGGGGGATCATCGTCCGGGGAGCTGTTTTTT
.,TRBJ1-1,TRBV11-2,.,CASSLREGWSNTEAFF,TGTGCCAGCAGCTTAAGGGAGGGTTGGTCCAACACTGAAGCTTTCTTT
TRBD1,TRBJ1-5,TRBV2,.,CASSRGTEPYQPQHF,TGTGCCAGCAGTAGGGGGACAGAACCTTATCAGCCCCAGCATTTT
.,TRBJ1-5,TRBV19,once,CASVPRVGNQPQHF,TGTGCCAGCGTACCCAGGGTGGGGAATCAGCCCCAGCATTTT
TRBD1,TRBJ1-6,TRBV7-6,once,CASSLFARGNNSPLHF,TGTGCCAGCAGCTTATTCGCCAGGGGGAATAATTCACCCCTCCACTTT
.,TRBJ1-2,TRBV2,many,CASSRGLANYGYTF,TGTGCCAGCAGCAGGGGATTAGCTAACTATGGCTACACCTTC
.,TRBJ2-3,TRBV9,.,CASSVDHSGGTQYF,TGTGCCAGCAGCGTAGATCACAGTGGAGGTACGCAGTATTTT
TRBD1,TRBJ1-1,TRBV4-1,.,CASSQLDRGERNTEAFF,TGCGCCAGCAGCCAATTGGACAGGGGGGAACGGAACACTGAAGCTTTCTTT
.,TRBJ1-2,TRBV18,.,CASSPLGRDTYGYTF,TGTGCCAGCTCACCACTCGGCCGGGACACCTATGGCTACACCTTC
TRBD1,TRBJ2-7,TRBV10-3,.,CAIRGQGAGEQYF,TGTGCCATCAGAGGACAGGGGGCGGGTGAGCAGTACTTC
TRBD1,TRBJ1-1,TRBV10-3,.,CAINTQGGPNTEAFF,TGTGCCATCAATACACAGGGGGGCCCGAACACTGAAGCTTTCTTT
.,TRBJ1-6,TRBV28,.,CASSLGARDYYNSPLHF,TGTGCCAGCAGTTTGGGGGCGCGGGACTACTATAATTCACCCCTCCACTTT